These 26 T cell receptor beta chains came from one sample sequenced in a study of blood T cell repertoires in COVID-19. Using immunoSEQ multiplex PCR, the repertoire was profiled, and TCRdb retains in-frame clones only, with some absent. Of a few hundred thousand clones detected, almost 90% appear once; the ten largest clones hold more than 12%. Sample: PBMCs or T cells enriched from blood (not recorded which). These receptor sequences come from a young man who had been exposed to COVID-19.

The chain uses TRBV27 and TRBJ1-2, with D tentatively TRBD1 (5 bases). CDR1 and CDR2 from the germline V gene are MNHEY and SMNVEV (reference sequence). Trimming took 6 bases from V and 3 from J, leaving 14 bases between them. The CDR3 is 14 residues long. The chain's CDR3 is CASSTGGGYYGYTF. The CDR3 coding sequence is TGTGCCAGCAGCACCGGCGGGGGGTACTATGGCTACACCTTC.

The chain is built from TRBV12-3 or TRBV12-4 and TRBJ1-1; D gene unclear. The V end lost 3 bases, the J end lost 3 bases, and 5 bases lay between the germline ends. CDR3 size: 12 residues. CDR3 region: CASSFDYTEAFF. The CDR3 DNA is TGTGCCAGCAGTTTTGACTACACTGAAGCTTTCTTT.

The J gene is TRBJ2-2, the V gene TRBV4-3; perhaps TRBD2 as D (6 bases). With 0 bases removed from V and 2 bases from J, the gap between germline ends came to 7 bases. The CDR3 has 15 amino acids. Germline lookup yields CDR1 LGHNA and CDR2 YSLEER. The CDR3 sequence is CASSQERDNTGELFF. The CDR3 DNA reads TGCGCCAGCAGCCAAGAGCGGGACAACACCGGGGAGCTGTTTTTT.

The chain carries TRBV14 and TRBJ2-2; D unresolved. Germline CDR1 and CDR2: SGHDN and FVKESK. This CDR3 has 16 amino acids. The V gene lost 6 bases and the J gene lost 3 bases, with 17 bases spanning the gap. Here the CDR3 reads CASSRRNLEHTGELFF. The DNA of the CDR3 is TGTGCCAGCAGTCGTAGAAACTTAGAACACACCGGGGAGCTGTTTTTT.

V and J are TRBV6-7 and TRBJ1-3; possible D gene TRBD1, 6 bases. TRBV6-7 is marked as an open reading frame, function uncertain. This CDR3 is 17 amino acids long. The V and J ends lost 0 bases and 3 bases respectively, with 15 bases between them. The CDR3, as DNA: TGTGCCAGCAGTTACTCGATGCCAGGGGCAATTGGAAACACCATATATTTT. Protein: CASSYSMPGAIGNTIYF.

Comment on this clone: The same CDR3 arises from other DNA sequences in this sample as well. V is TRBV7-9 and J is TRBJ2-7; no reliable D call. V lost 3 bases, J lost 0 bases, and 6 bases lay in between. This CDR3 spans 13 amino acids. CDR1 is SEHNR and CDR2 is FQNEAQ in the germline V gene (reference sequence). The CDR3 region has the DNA TGTGCCAGCAGCTTCCCCGGCTCCTACGAGCAGTACTTC. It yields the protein CASSFPGSYEQYF.

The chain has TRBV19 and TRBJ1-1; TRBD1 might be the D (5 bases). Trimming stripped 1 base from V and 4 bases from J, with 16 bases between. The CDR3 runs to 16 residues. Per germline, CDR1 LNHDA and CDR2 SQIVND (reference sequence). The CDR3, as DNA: TGTGCCAGTAGTATAGGCTCAGGGTTTGTGGGCACTGAAGCTTTCTTT. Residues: CASSIGSGFVGTEAFF.

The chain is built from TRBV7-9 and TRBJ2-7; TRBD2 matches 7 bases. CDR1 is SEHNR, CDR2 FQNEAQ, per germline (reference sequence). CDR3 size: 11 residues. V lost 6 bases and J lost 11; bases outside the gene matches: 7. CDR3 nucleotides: TGTGCCAGCAGTAGGTTGGGGACTAAGTACTTC. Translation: CASSRLGTKYF.

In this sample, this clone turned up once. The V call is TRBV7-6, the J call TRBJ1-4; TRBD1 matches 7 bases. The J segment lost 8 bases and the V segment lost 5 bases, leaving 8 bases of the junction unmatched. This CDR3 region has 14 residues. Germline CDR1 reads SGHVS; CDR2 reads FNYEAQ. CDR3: CASSQTAGGEKLFF. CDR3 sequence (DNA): TGTGCCAGCAGCCAAACGGCAGGGGGGGAAAAACTGTTTTTT.

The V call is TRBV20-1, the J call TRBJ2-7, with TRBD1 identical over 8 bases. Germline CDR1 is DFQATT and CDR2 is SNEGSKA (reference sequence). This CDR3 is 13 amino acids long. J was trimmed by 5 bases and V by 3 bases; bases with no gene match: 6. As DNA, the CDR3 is TGCAGTGCTAGTGACAGGGGAATCCACGAGCAGTACTTC. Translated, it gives CSASDRGIHEQYF.

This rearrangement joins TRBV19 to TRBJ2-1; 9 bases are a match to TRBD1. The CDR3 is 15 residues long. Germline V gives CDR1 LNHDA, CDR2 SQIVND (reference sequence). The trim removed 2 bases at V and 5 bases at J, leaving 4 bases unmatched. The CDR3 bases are TGTGCCAGTAGTATAAACAGGGGGCTCGACAATGAGCAGTTCTTC. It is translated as CASSINRGLDNEQFF. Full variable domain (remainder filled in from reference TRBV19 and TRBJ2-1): DGGITQSPKYLFRKEGQNVTLSCEQNLNHDAMYWYRQDPGQGLRLIYYSQIVNDFQKGDIAEGYSVSREKKESFPLTVTSAQKNPTAFYLCASSINRGLDNEQFFGPGTRLTVL.

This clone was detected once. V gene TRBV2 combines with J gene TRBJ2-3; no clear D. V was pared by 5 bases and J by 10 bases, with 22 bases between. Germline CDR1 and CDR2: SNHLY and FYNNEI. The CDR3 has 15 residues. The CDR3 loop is CASSTTQLTGSPQYF. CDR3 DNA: TGTGCCAGCAGTACCACGCAACTGACTGGATCCCCGCAGTATTTT.

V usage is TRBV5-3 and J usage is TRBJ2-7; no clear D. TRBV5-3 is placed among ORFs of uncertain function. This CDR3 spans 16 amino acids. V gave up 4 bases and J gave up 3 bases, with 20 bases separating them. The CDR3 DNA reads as TGTGCCAGAAGCCCAACAACAAAACAGCCCCACTACGAGCAGTACTTC. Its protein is CARSPTTKQPHYEQYF.

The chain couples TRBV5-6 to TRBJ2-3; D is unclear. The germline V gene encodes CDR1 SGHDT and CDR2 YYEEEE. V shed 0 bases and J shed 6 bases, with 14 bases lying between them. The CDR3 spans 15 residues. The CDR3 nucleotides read TGTGCCAGCAGCTTGGTAGGCAGAGCCAGGGATACGCAGTATTTT. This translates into CASSLVGRARDTQYF. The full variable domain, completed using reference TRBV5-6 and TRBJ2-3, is DAGVTQSPTHLIKTRGQQVTLRCSPKSGHDTVSWYQQALGQGPQFIFQYYEEEERQRGNFPDRFSGHQFPNYSSELNVNALLLGDSALYLCASSLVGRARDTQYFGPGTRLTVL.

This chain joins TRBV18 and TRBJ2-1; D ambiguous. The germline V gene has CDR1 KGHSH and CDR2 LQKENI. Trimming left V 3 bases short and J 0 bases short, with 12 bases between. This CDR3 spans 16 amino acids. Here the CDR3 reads CASSPRGPSSYNEQFF. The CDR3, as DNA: TGTGCCAGCTCACCCCGAGGCCCGAGCTCCTACAATGAGCAGTTCTTC.

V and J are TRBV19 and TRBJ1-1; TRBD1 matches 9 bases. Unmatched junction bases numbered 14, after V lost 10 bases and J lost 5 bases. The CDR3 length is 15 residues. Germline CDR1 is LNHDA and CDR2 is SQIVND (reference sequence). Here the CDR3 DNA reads TGTGCCACCTCCTGGGACAGGGAGACGGGAACTGAAGCTTTCTTT. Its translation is CATSWDRETGTEAFF.

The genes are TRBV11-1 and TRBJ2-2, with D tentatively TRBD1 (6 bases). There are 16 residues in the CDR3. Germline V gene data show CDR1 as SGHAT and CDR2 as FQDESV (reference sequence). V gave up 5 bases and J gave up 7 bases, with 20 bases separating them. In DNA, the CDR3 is TGTGCCAGCAGCGCAACCGGGACAAGGTCTTACGGGGAGCTGTTTTTT. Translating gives CASSATGTRSYGELFF.

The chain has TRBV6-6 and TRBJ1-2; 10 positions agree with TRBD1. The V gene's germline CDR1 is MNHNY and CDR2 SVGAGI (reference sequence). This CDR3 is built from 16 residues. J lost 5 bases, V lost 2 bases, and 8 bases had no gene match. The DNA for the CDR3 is TGTGCCAGCAGTTACCCTCCCGGGACAGGGGAATATGGCTACACCTTC. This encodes CASSYPPGTGEYGYTF.

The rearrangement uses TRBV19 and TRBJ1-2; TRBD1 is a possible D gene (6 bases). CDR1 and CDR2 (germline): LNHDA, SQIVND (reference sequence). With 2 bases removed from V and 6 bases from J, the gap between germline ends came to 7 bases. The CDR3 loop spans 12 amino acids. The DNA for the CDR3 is TGTGCCAGTAGTATAACAGGGAATGGCTACACCTTC. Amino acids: CASSITGNGYTF.

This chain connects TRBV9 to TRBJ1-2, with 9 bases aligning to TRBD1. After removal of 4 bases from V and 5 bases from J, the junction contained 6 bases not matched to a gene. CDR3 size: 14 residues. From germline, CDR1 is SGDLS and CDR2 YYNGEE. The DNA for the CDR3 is TGTGCCAGCAGCTACAGGGGGCAAGGGTATGGCTACACCTTC. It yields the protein CASSYRGQGYGYTF.

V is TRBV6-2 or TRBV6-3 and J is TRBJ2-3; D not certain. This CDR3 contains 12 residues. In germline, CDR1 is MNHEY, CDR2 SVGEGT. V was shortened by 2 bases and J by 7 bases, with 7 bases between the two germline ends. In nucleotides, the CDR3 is TGTGCCAGCAGTTACGGAGAAAATACGCAGTATTTT. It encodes CASSYGENTQYF.

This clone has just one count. The DNA for the CDR3 is TGTGCCAGCAGTTATTCCCCCGAGCAGTACTTC. It is translated as CASSYSPEQYF. The chain recombines TRBV11-2 with TRBJ2-7; D unclear. CDR1 and CDR2 (germline): SGHAT, FQNNGV. The CDR3 runs to 11 residues. V lost 6 bases, J lost 6 bases, and 9 bases lay in between.

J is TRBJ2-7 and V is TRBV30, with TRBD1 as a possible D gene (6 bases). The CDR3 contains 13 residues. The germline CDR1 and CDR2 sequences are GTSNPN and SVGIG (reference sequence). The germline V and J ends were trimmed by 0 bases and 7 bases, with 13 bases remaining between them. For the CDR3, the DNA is TGTGCCTGGAGTGTATTCGGACAGAGGGAGCAGTACTTC. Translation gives CAWSVFGQREQYF.

The CDR3 DNA reads TGTGCCAGCAGTTACGTGGGACAGGGGAACAATCAGCCCCAGCATTTT. Residues: CASSYVGQGNNQPQHF. This sequence joins TRBV6-2 or TRBV6-3 and TRBJ1-5; the match to TRBD1 covers 10 bases. This CDR3 has 16 residues. The junction had 4 bases not matched to a gene; V was cut back by 2 bases and J by 3 bases. Germline lookup yields CDR1 MNHEY and CDR2 SVGEGT.

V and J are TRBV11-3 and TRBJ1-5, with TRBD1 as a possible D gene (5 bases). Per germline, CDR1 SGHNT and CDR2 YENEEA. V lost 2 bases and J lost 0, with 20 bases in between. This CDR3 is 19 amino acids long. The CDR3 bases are TGTGCCAGCAGCTTAAGGGGAGGTGTTGGGTCCCCTAGCAATCAGCCCCAGCATTTT. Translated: CASSLRGGVGSPSNQPQHF.

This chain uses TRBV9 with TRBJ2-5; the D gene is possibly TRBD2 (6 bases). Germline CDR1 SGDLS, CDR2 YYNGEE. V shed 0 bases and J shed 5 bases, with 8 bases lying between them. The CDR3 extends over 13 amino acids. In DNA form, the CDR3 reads TGTGCCAGCAGCGTAGCTGCGGGGGAGACCCAGTACTTC. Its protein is CASSVAAGETQYF. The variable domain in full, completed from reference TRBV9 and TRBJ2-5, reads DSGVTQTPKHLITATGQRVTLRCSPRSGDLSVYWYQQSLDQGLQFLIQYYNGEERAKGNILERFSAQQFPDLHSELNLSSLELGDSALYFCASSVAAGETQYFGPGTRLLVL.